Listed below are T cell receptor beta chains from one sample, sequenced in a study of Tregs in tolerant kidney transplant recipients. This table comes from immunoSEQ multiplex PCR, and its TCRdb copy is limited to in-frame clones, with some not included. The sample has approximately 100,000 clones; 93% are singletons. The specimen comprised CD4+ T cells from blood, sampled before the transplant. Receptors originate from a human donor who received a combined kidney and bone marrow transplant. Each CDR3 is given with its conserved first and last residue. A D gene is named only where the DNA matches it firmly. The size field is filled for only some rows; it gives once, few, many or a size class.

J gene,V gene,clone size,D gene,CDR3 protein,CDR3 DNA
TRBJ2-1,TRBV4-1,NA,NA,CASSQELNKYNEQFF,TGCGCCAGCAGCCAAGAGTTAAACAAATACAATGAGCAGTTCTTC
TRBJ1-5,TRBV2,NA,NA,CASSEIPGGYSNQPQHF,TGTGCCAGCAGTGAAATCCCCGGGGGTTATAGCAATCAGCCCCAGCATTTT
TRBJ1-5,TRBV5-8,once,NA,CASSLEQGGNQPQHF,TGTGCCAGCAGCTTGGAACAGGGTGGCAATCAGCCCCAGCATTTT
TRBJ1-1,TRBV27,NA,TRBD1,CASSPQGAVEAFF,TGTGCCAGCAGTCCACAGGGGGCTGTTGAAGCTTTCTTT
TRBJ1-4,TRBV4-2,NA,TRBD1,CASSQETGMDEKLFF,TGTGCCAGCAGCCAAGAGACAGGGATGGATGAAAAACTGTTTTTT
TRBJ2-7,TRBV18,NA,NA,CASSEIQGYEQYF,TGTGCCAGCTCAGAAATACAGGGCTACGAGCAGTACTTC
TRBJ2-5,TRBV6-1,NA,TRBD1,CASSDRDRGWEETQYF,TGTGCCAGCAGTGACCGGGACAGGGGTTGGGAAGAGACCCAGTACTTC
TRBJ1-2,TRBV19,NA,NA,CASSISPTRSNYGYTF,TGTGCCAGTAGTATTAGCCCCACCCGGTCTAACTATGGCTACACCTTC
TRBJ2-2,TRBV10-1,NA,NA,CAPYTGISGELFF,TGCGCCCCATACACAGGGATAAGCGGGGAGCTGTTTTTT
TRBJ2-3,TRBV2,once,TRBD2,CASRATSGWTDTQYF,TGTGCCAGCAGAGCGACTAGCGGGTGGACAGATACGCAGTATTTT
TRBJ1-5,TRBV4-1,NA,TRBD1,CASSQDDRGAFNQPQHF,TGCGCCAGCAGCCAAGATGACAGGGGTGCCTTCAATCAGCCCCAGCATTTT
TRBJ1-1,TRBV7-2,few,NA,CASSIQGGGNTEAFF,TGTGCCAGCAGCATCCAGGGAGGGGGGAACACTGAAGCTTTCTTT
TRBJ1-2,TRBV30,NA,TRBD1,CAWSLPRTGVSWDYGYTF,TGTGCCTGGAGCCTTCCCAGGACAGGGGTTAGTTGGGACTATGGCTACACCTTC
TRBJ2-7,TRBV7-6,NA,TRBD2,CASSPAGGLTSYEQYF,TGTGCCAGCAGCCCAGCGGGGGGCTTGACCTCCTACGAGCAGTACTTC
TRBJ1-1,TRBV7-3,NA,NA,CASSANAQGTEAFF,TGTGCCAGCAGCGCCAACGCTCAGGGCACTGAAGCTTTCTTT
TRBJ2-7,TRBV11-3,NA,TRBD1,CASSLPTAQGSYEQYF,TGTGCCAGCAGCCTCCCCACGGCACAGGGGTCCTACGAGCAGTACTTC
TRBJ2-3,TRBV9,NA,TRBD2,CASSVGASGSTDTQYF,TGTGCCAGCAGCGTAGGGGCTAGCGGGAGCACAGATACGCAGTATTTT
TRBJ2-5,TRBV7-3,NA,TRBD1,CASSFGQGASGETQYF,TGTGCCAGCAGCTTCGGACAGGGGGCGTCTGGAGAGACCCAGTACTTC